This T cell receptor beta chain was captured by sequencing in a study of shared clonotypes between healthy human individuals. Germline CDR1 reads SNHLY; CDR2 reads FYNNEI. The CDR3 runs 14 residues. V was clipped by 7 bases and J by 3 bases; unmatched bases: 5. In the authors' workflow: From ImmunoSEQ came sequences covering only the junction and carrying no quality scores, so filtering differed. Here immunoSEQ multiplex PCR was the method, and the copy in TCRdb shows in-frame clones only, minus some. V and J calls and clone size are given by that table; D and trimming were obtained from the DNA. Among hundreds of thousands of clones listed, roughly 70% were seen once.

Sequencing was carried out using memory CD4+ T cells sorted from blood. The subset: CD45RA-negative fraction. The sequence was collected from a woman aged 25 to 39 in good health. V usage is TRBV2 and J usage is TRBJ1-3, with 8 bases identical to TRBD1. CDR3 sequence reads: CASNQDRVGNTIYF. DNA for the CDR3: TGTGCCAGCAACCAGGACAGGGTTGGAAACACCATATATTTT.